Presented here are 21 T cell receptor beta chains from one specimen sequenced in a study of CD8 T cells in Susac syndrome. The RNA input was about 0.5 to 1 ug, and it was reverse transcribed with random hexamers. Via MiXCR, TCRdb re-called the immunoSEQ multiplex PCR reads, giving one row per CDR3 protein. The sample lists around 110,000 distinct CDR3 sequences, around 94% seen once, with roughly 0.43% in the top ten. The specimen was CD8+ T cells from PBMCs. The origin of the receptors is a human donor with Susac syndrome.

DNA of the CDR3: TGTGCCAGCAGTGGGGATGAAGACACTGAAGCTTTCTTT. The encoded protein is CASSGDEDTEAFF. The rearrangement joins TRBV6-6 to TRBJ1-1; no firm D call. The CDR3 runs to 13 residues. The germline gives CDR1 MNHNY, CDR2 SVGAGI (reference sequence). With 5 bases removed from V and 3 bases from J, the gap between germline ends came to 10 bases.

The V gene is TRBV9, the J gene TRBJ2-1, with 8 bases fitting TRBD1. Germline lookup yields CDR1 SGDLS and CDR2 YYNGEE. This CDR3 comprises 14 residues. Losses at the gene ends were 4 bases for V and 8 bases for J; bases not matched to a gene: 8. CDR3 coding DNA: TGTGCCAGCAGCCCTTCGGACAGGGTCCATGAGCAGTTCTTC. As protein: CASSPSDRVHEQFF.

The chain couples TRBV7-9 to TRBJ2-5, with D possibly TRBD1 on 7 matching bases. The CDR3 has 15 residues. CDR1 is SEHNR, CDR2 FQNEAQ, per germline (reference sequence). V dropped 4 bases and J dropped 1 base, with 13 bases sitting between them. CDR3 region: CASSSRQGGQETQYF. CDR3 coding DNA: TGTGCCAGCAGCTCCCGACAGGGAGGCCAAGAGACCCAGTACTTC.

The rearrangement joins TRBV9 to TRBJ2-1; TRBD2 agrees at 12 bases. Germline loops: CDR1 SGDLS, CDR2 YYNGEE. V gave up 2 bases and J gave up 0 bases; unmatched junction bases: 9. The CDR3 totals 19 residues. The CDR3 is CASSVLASGGDSSYNEQFF. The CDR3 DNA is TGTGCCAGCAGCGTGTTGGCTAGCGGGGGGGATAGCTCCTACAATGAGCAGTTCTTC.

The chain is built from TRBV2 and TRBJ1-5; 7 nucleotides agree with TRBD1. The V segment lost 4 bases and the J segment 6 bases; nucleotides outside the gene matches: 9. This CDR3 comprises 15 residues. Germline lookup yields CDR1 SNHLY and CDR2 FYNNEI. The CDR3 spells CASSAGQGVSQPQHF. CDR3 DNA: TGTGCCAGCAGTGCAGGGCAGGGGGTGAGTCAGCCCCAGCATTTT.

V and J are TRBV4-3 and TRBJ1-3; TRBD1 might be the D (6 bases). Trimming removed 5 bases from V and 8 bases from J, with 16 bases in between. The CDR3 sequence is 14 residues long. CDR1 is LGHNA, CDR2 YSLEER, per germline. The DNA for the CDR3 is TGCGCCAGCAGCGAAAGCCTCACAGGGTACACCATATATTTT. Protein: CASSESLTGYTIYF.

The chain employs TRBV20-1 and TRBJ2-1; D remains ambiguous. The CDR3 has 16 residues. Germline V lookup: CDR1 DFQATT, CDR2 SNEGSKA (reference sequence). The germline V and J ends were trimmed by 0 bases and 6 bases, with 18 bases remaining between them. CDR3 in DNA: TGCAGTGCTAGAGATCCGAGGCGAGCGAACATCAATGAGCAGTTCTTC. Translating it yields CSARDPRRANINEQFF.

The chain has TRBV7-6 and TRBJ2-6; TRBD1 is a possible D gene (6 bases). This CDR3 comprises 18 residues. Germline CDR1 SGHVS, CDR2 FNYEAQ. Trimming took 9 bases from V and 1 from J, leaving 22 bases between them. The CDR3 reads CARARGHGPESGANVLTF. The CDR3 nucleotides read TGTGCCAGGGCCAGGGGACACGGCCCGGAATCTGGGGCCAACGTCCTGACTTTC.

The table lists this clonotype with a count of one. This chain connects TRBV3-1 to TRBJ2-3; 9 positions match TRBD1. This CDR3 is 16 amino acids long. Germline V CDR1 and CDR2: LGHDT, YNNKEL (reference sequence). With V trimmed by 1 base and J by 0 bases, 2 bases remained unmatched. This chain's CDR3 is CASSQVGTGSTDTQYF. CDR3 nucleotide sequence: TGTGCCAGCAGCCAAGTAGGGACAGGGAGCACAGATACGCAGTATTTT.

V gene TRBV29-1 combines with J gene TRBJ1-4; D ambiguous. With 7 bases removed from V and 0 bases from J, the gap between germline ends came to 9 bases. Per the germline V gene, CDR1 is SQVTM and CDR2 is ANQGSEA. The CDR3 extends over 13 amino acids. The CDR3 DNA reads TGCAGCGCCGGCATTGCAACTAATGAAAAACTGTTTTTT. Protein product: CSAGIATNEKLFF.

This chain joins TRBV4-1 and TRBJ1-6; D is ambiguous. Germline CDR1 and CDR2: MGHRA and YSYEKL. The ends were cut back, 0 bases at V and 5 bases at J, with 11 bases in the middle. CDR3 length: 16 amino acids. CDR3: CASSQDPPGDNSPLHF. CDR3 coding DNA: TGCGCCAGCAGCCAAGATCCCCCAGGAGATAATTCACCCCTCCACTTT.

The CDR3 protein is CASSQGMDTQYF. DNA for the CDR3: TGCGCCAGCAGCCAAGGAATGGATACGCAGTATTTT. This rearrangement joins TRBV4-1 to TRBJ2-3; D call uncertain. Between the trimmed V and J ends, which lost 1 base and 6 bases, there was a span of 5 bases. Germline CDR1 reads MGHRA; CDR2 reads YSYEKL. This CDR3 is built from 12 residues.

This chain links TRBV7-2 with TRBJ2-7; no clear D. V lost 5 bases to trimming and J lost 2 bases, with 13 bases between them. There are 14 residues in the CDR3. Germline CDR1 reads SGHTA; CDR2 reads FQGNSA. The chain's CDR3 is CASSHIKSAYEQYF. The DNA for the CDR3 is TGTGCCAGCAGCCACATCAAGTCGGCCTACGAGCAGTACTTC.

The chain employs TRBV7-6 and TRBJ2-1; 7 bases match TRBD2. Per germline, CDR1 SGHVS and CDR2 FNYEAQ. J gave up 2 bases and V 1 base, and 2 bases lay outside the gene matches. The CDR3 sequence is 15 residues long. DNA of the CDR3: TGTGCCAGCAGCTTAGTCGGGGGGACCTACAATGAGCAGTTCTTC. Protein: CASSLVGGTYNEQFF.

The chain couples TRBV5-4 to TRBJ1-1; D gene ambiguous. The CDR3 totals 12 residues. Trimming removed 2 bases from V and 6 bases from J, with 8 bases in between. CDR1 is SGHNT and CDR2 is YYREEE in the germline V gene (reference sequence). The CDR3 DNA reads as TGTGCCAGCAGCTTAGAGGGCGCTGAAGCTTTCTTT. Protein sequence: CASSLEGAEAFF.

This sequence joins TRBV21-1 and TRBJ1-6; the table's D call TRBD1 went unverified against the DNA. TRBV21-1 is classified as a pseudogene. This CDR3 has 17 amino acids. Here the CDR3 DNA reads TGTGCCAGCAGCGCCCGGACAGGGGGGACCTATAATTCACCCCTCCACTTT. The encoded protein is CASSARTGGTYNSPLHF.

This chain links TRBV20-1 with TRBJ2-3; TRBD2 aligns across 8 bases. This CDR3 region has 16 residues. With 0 bases clipped from V and 2 bases from J, the junction kept 7 bases outside the gene matches. Germline-derived CDR1 and CDR2 are DFQATT and SNEGSKA (reference sequence). The CDR3 nucleotides read TGCAGTGCTAGAGATAAGCGGGGGTTCCCCACAGATACGCAGTATTTT. Encoded protein: CSARDKRGFPTDTQYF.

The CDR3 loop is CASSYSTRPSYNEQFF. The DNA of the CDR3 is TGTGCCAGCAGTTACTCGACGCGGCCTTCCTACAATGAGCAGTTCTTC. The gene calls are TRBV6-5 and TRBJ2-1; no clear D. The CDR3 is 16 residues long. Per the germline V gene, CDR1 is MNHEY and CDR2 is SVGAGI. Trimming left V 0 bases short and J 1 base short, with 10 bases between.

The rearrangement uses TRBV10-2 and TRBJ2-2; possibly TRBD2 for D (5 bases). The CDR3 contains 11 residues. Germline V gene sequence: CDR1 WSHSY, CDR2 SAAADI. Between the trimmed V and J ends, which lost 11 bases and 7 bases, there was a span of 11 bases. CDR3 sequence: CAAGESGELFF. Here the CDR3 DNA reads TGCGCCGCTGGGGAGAGCGGGGAGCTGTTTTTT.

This chain links TRBV7-7 with TRBJ2-5, with a weak D call TRBD2 (6 bases). CDR1 and CDR2 from the germline V gene are SSHAT and FNYEAQ (reference sequence). CDR3 size: 15 residues. The V end was cut by 4 bases, the J end by 0 bases, with 12 bases between. CDR3 nucleotide sequence: TGTGCCAGCAGCTCGACGACTAGTCACCAAGAGACCCAGTACTTC. Amino acid sequence: CASSSTTSHQETQYF.

J is TRBJ2-5 and V is TRBV7-9; D might be TRBD2 (5 bases). Germline V gene sequence: CDR1 SEHNR, CDR2 FQNEAQ (reference sequence). V dropped 1 base and J dropped 3 bases, with 9 bases sitting between them. The CDR3 has 14 amino acids. The chain's CDR3 is CASSLEGSEETQYF. CDR3 in DNA: TGTGCCAGCAGCTTAGAGGGTAGCGAAGAGACCCAGTACTTC.